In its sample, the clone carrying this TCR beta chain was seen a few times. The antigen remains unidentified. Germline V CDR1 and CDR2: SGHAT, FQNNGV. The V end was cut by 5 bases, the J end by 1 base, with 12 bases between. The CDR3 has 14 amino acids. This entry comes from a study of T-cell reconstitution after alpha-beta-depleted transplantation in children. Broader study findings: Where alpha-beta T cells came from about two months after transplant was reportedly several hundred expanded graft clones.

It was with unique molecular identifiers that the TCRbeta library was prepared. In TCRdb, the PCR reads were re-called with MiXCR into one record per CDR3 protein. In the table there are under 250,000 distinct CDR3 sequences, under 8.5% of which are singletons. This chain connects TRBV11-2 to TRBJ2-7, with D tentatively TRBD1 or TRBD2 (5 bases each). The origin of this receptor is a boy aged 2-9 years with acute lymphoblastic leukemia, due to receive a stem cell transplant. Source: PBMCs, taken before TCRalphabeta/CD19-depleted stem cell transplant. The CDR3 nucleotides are TGTGCCAGCAGCCTATGGGGGTCGTCCTACGAGCAGTACTTC. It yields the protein CASSLWGSSYEQYF.